These 31 T cell receptor beta chains came from one sample sequenced in a study of CD8 T cells in Susac syndrome. Reverse transcription of roughly 0.45 to 1 ug RNA was performed with random hexamers. Using its own MiXCR run on the immunoSEQ multiplex PCR reads, TCRdb lists one record per CDR3 protein. The sample yields some 260,000 distinct CDR3 sequences, about 93% seen once. Sequences were obtained from CD4+ T cells from PBMCs. The source is a human donor with multiple sclerosis.

The V call is TRBV6-2 or TRBV6-3, the J call TRBJ2-7; weak D call: TRBD2 (6 bases). CDR1 MNHEY and CDR2 SVGEGT come from the germline V gene. V was pared by 6 bases and J by 3 bases, with 12 bases between. This CDR3 has 13 amino acids. CDR3 in amino acids: CASRPAGGYEQYV. CDR3 nucleotides: TGTGCCAGCAGGCCAGCGGGCGGCTACGAGCAGTACGTC.

This clonotype appeared once. The chain is built from TRBV9 and TRBJ1-6; no reliable D call. V was shortened by 5 bases and J by 7 bases, with 13 bases between the two germline ends. The CDR3 extends over 14 amino acids. Germline loops: CDR1 SGDLS, CDR2 YYNGEE. As DNA, the CDR3 is TGTGCCAGCAGACAAGGACTCCTGAATTCACCCCTCCACTTT. This translates into CASRQGLLNSPLHF.

This chain connects TRBV12-3 or TRBV12-4 to TRBJ1-2, with a weak D call TRBD1 (5 bases). This CDR3 has 13 amino acids. V dropped 8 bases and J dropped 4 bases, with 14 bases sitting between them. CDR3 residues: CASCPTGTYGYTF. CDR3 coding DNA: TGTGCCAGCTGCCCGACGGGGACCTATGGCTACACCTTC.

The DNA of the CDR3 is TGTGCCAGTAGTATTCGGAGGGATAACTATGGCTACACCTTC. It specifies CASSIRRDNYGYTF. The chain has TRBV19 and TRBJ1-2; D ambiguous. Trimming left V 3 bases short and J 1 base short, with 9 bases between. This CDR3 comprises 14 residues. CDR1 and CDR2 from the germline V gene are LNHDA and SQIVND (reference sequence).

V and J are TRBV20-1 and TRBJ2-5; 7 bases line up with TRBD1. V lost 6 bases, J lost 5 bases, and 6 bases stayed unmatched. CDR3 size: 12 residues. The germline CDR1 and CDR2 sequences are DFQATT and SNEGSKA (reference sequence). This CDR3 is CSATGQRETQYF. CDR3 DNA: TGCAGTGCCACGGGACAGCGGGAGACCCAGTACTTC.

V and J are TRBV18 and TRBJ1-2; 7 bases fit TRBD1. J was trimmed by 3 bases and V by 6 bases; bases with no gene match: 7. The germline CDR1 and CDR2 sequences are KGHSH and LQKENI. The CDR3 has 14 residues. CDR3 DNA: TGTGCCAGCTCTCCAGGGGGGGCGGACTATGGCTACACCTTC. Amino acid sequence: CASSPGGADYGYTF.

The V gene is TRBV19, the J gene TRBJ1-5, with D possibly being TRBD1 (5 bases). Germline V gene sequence: CDR1 LNHDA, CDR2 SQIVND (reference sequence). V was shortened by 9 bases and J by 0 bases, with 12 bases between the two germline ends. CDR3 length equals 14 residues. CDR3 sequence: CASRGRNSNQPQHF. The CDR3 DNA sequence: TGTGCCAGCCGGGGCCGGAATAGCAATCAGCCCCAGCATTTT.

The chain couples TRBV9 to TRBJ2-4; perhaps TRBD2 as D (6 bases). CDR3 length: 15 residues. Trimming left V 4 bases short and J 5 bases short, with 16 bases between. In germline, CDR1 is SGDLS, CDR2 YYNGEE. The CDR3 here is CASSKGRDWENIQYF. The CDR3 DNA follows: TGTGCCAGCAGCAAAGGCAGGGACTGGGAAAACATTCAGTACTTC.

J is TRBJ1-6 and V is TRBV7-9; no firm D call. This CDR3 comprises 13 residues. From germline, CDR1 is SEHNR and CDR2 FQNEAQ (reference sequence). The germline V and J ends were trimmed by 5 bases and 7 bases, with 9 bases remaining between them. The CDR3 DNA reads as TGTGCCAGCAGCACGGGCCACAATTCACCCCTCCACTTT. Its translation: CASSTGHNSPLHF.

This chain uses TRBV19 with TRBJ1-2; D gene ambiguous. The CDR3 contains 13 residues. The germline CDR1 and CDR2 sequences are LNHDA and SQIVND (reference sequence). The V end was cut by 8 bases, the J end by 7 bases, with 17 bases between. The CDR3 loop reads CASEPGGRLGYTF. CDR3 nucleotides: TGTGCCAGTGAACCGGGAGGAAGGCTTGGCTACACCTTC.

The CDR3 loop is CASTQAQETQYF. The CDR3 nucleotides read TGTGCCAGCACACAGGCCCAAGAGACCCAGTACTTC. The V and J genes are TRBV2 and TRBJ2-5; D possibly corresponds to TRBD1 (5 bases). Germline V gene data show CDR1 as SNHLY and CDR2 as FYNNEI. CDR3 length: 12 residues. Trimming cost V 7 bases and J 1 base, with 7 bases left between them.

The rearrangement joins TRBV11-2 to TRBJ2-1; 11 bases line up with TRBD2. This CDR3 comprises 16 residues. Germline V gene lookup returns CDR1 SGHAT and CDR2 FQNNGV. V lost 6 bases to trimming and J lost 10 bases; unmatched junction nucleotides: 14. CDR3 protein: CASRPIAGGRVVEQFF. The DNA of the CDR3 is TGTGCCAGCAGACCAATAGCGGGGGGGCGAGTTGTGGAGCAGTTCTTC.

V usage is TRBV19 and J usage is TRBJ2-5, with no clear D. The germline CDR1 and CDR2 sequences are LNHDA and SQIVND (reference sequence). The CDR3 extends over 14 amino acids. V lost 3 bases and J 7 bases, leaving 15 bases between the germline ends. CDR3: CASSMRRPWGTQYF. CDR3 nucleotides: TGTGCCAGTAGTATGCGTCGACCTTGGGGGACCCAGTACTTC.

This chain joins TRBV20-1 and TRBJ2-3; no definite D call. This CDR3 spans 14 amino acids. V was trimmed by 6 bases and J by 2 bases, leaving 15 bases between them. Germline CDR1 DFQATT, CDR2 SNEGSKA (reference sequence). Here the CDR3 DNA reads TGCAGTGCCCTTGTCCACCGACCCACAGATACGCAGTATTTT. Protein: CSALVHRPTDTQYF.

The CDR3 is CASSSWDRESDTQYF. The CDR3 coding sequence is TGTGCCAGCAGCTCATGGGACAGGGAATCAGATACGCAGTATTTT. V and J are TRBV5-4 and TRBJ2-3, with 9 nucleotides matching TRBD1. The ends lost 3 bases at V and 4 bases at J; junction bases unmatched: 6. The germline V gene has CDR1 SGHNT and CDR2 YYREEE (reference sequence). This CDR3 has 15 amino acids.

The rearrangement joins TRBV5-4 to TRBJ1-1, with 7 bases that match TRBD1. Unmatched junction bases numbered 9, after V lost 4 bases and J lost 0 bases. CDR3 length: 16 residues. Germline CDR1 SGHNT, CDR2 YYREEE (reference sequence). CDR3 sequence: CASSKDRTIMNTEAFF. As DNA, the CDR3 is TGTGCCAGCAGCAAGGACAGGACCATTATGAACACTGAAGCTTTCTTT.

This chain connects TRBV5-4 to TRBJ2-5; 16 bases align to TRBD2. CDR3 length: 15 residues. With 4 bases clipped from V and 4 bases from J, the junction kept 1 base outside the gene matches. CDR1 and CDR2 (germline): SGHNT, YYREEE (reference sequence). Here the CDR3 reads CASSGTSGRAETQYF. In DNA, the CDR3 is TGTGCCAGCAGCGGGACTAGCGGGAGGGCAGAGACCCAGTACTTC.

The chain joins TRBV4-2 to TRBJ1-5; D not certain. The V and J ends lost 5 bases and 3 bases respectively, with 11 bases between them. Germline V gives CDR1 LGHNA, CDR2 YNFKEQ. The length of the CDR3 is 14 residues. The CDR3 sequence is CASSYRRNNQPQHF. The CDR3 nucleotides read TGTGCCAGCAGCTACCGACGGAACAATCAGCCCCAGCATTTT.

CDR3 region: CASSLRPAGELFF. DNA of the CDR3: TGTGCCAGCAGCTTACGGCCGGCCGGGGAGCTGTTTTTT. The chain is built from TRBV11-1 and TRBJ2-2; D is uncertain. The CDR3 sequence is 13 residues long. The V and J ends lost 2 bases and 6 bases respectively, with 7 bases between them. Germline V gene sequence: CDR1 SGHAT, CDR2 FQDESV (reference sequence).

This clonotype was picked up one time. The gene calls are TRBV11-2 and TRBJ2-3, with 10 positions matching TRBD1. The length of the CDR3 is 15 residues. Germline V gene lookup returns CDR1 SGHAT and CDR2 FQNNGV. Unmatched junction bases numbered 6, after V lost 3 bases and J lost 6 bases. The CDR3 coding sequence is TGTGCCAGCAGCTTCTCGACAGGGGGCTGGGATACGCAGTATTTT. Its protein is CASSFSTGGWDTQYF.

This chain connects TRBV7-2 to TRBJ1-2; no firm D call. Trimming removed 1 base from V and 2 bases from J, with 11 bases in between. Germline CDR1 reads SGHTA; CDR2 reads FQGNSA. The CDR3 totals 15 residues. The CDR3 reads CASSLGAGENYGYTF. Here the CDR3 DNA reads TGTGCCAGCAGCTTAGGAGCAGGAGAGAACTATGGCTACACCTTC.

The chain is built from TRBV6-4 and TRBJ2-7; 10 bases fit TRBD2. Germline CDR1 reads MRHNA; CDR2 reads SNTAGT. V trimming: 6 bases; J trimming: 2 bases; junction bases outside the gene matches: 13. There are 17 residues in the CDR3. The CDR3 DNA reads as TGTGCCAGCAGCGGTGGGGTTAGCGGGGGGCGGACCTACGAGCAGTACTTC. As protein: CASSGGVSGGRTYEQYF.

The V gene is TRBV29-1, the J gene TRBJ1-1; 8 bases line up with TRBD1. CDR3 length equals 13 residues. After removal of 7 bases from V and 4 bases from J, the junction contained 8 bases not matched to a gene. Germline V lookup: CDR1 SQVTM, CDR2 ANQGSEA. The CDR3 nucleotides are TGCAGCGCACAACAGGGGGGGTTCACTGAAGCTTTCTTT. Amino acid sequence: CSAQQGGFTEAFF. Drawing the rest from reference TRBV29-1 and TRBJ1-1, the complete variable domain is SAVISQKPSRDICQRGTSLTIQCQVDSQVTMMFWYRQQPGQSLTLIATANQGSEATYESGFVIDKFPISRPNLTFSTLTVSNMSPEDSSIYLCSAQQGGFTEAFFGQGTRLTVV.

Only one count was recorded for this clonotype. CDR3: CASALGESYEQYV. In DNA, the CDR3 is TGTGCCAGCGCTCTGGGGGAGTCCTACGAGCAGTACGTC. The chain joins TRBV6-2 or TRBV6-3 to TRBJ2-7; tentatively, D is TRBD1 or TRBD2 (5 bases each). This CDR3 contains 13 residues. Trimming stripped 8 bases from V and 1 base from J, with 12 bases between. Germline lookup yields CDR1 MNHEY and CDR2 SVGEGT.

This clonotype has a single count. The rearrangement links TRBV30 to TRBJ2-2; TRBD1 might be the D (6 bases). Trimming pared 4 bases from V and 8 bases from J, leaving 17 bases between. The CDR3 is 14 residues long. CDR1 is GTSNPN, CDR2 SVGIG, per germline (reference sequence). CDR3 in amino acids: CAWMRLQGVGELFF. CDR3 DNA: TGTGCCTGGATGCGCTTACAGGGCGTAGGGGAGCTGTTTTTT. Supplemented by reference TRBV30 and TRBJ2-2, the full variable domain reads SQTIHQWPATLVQPVGSPLSLECTVEGTSNPNLYWYRQAAGRGLQLLFYSVGIGQISSEVPQNLSASRPQDRQFILSSKKLLLSDSGFYLCAWMRLQGVGELFFGEGSRLTVL.

The chain carries TRBV3-1 and TRBJ1-3; D is undetermined. Germline V lookup: CDR1 LGHDT, CDR2 YNNKEL (reference sequence). The CDR3 runs 15 residues. The V end lost 5 bases, the J end lost 0 bases, and 11 bases lay between the germline ends. Written as DNA, the CDR3 is TGTGCCAGCAGCACGGACCGTCACTCTGGAAACACCATATATTTT. It is translated as CASSTDRHSGNTIYF.

The chain has TRBV20-1 and TRBJ1-2; D unresolved. CDR1 is DFQATT, CDR2 SNEGSKA, per germline (reference sequence). V lost 3 bases and J 6 bases, leaving 11 bases between the germline ends. The length of the CDR3 is 12 residues. As DNA, the CDR3 is TGCAGTGCTAGGCCCGGAGGTCATGGCTACACCTTC. It translates to CSARPGGHGYTF.

This chain uses TRBV2 with TRBJ2-4; D possibly uses TRBD1 or TRBD2 (7 bases each). Germline CDR1 is SNHLY and CDR2 is FYNNEI. CDR3 length equals 15 residues. With 9 bases removed from V and 4 bases from J, the gap between germline ends came to 19 bases. CDR3 bases: TGTGCCAGAGCAGAGGGGGGGACAGAGAAAAACATTCAGTACTTC. Translation gives CARAEGGTEKNIQYF.

This chain connects TRBV28 to TRBJ1-4, with no clear D. V was clipped by 4 bases and J by 2 bases, with 11 bases between them. CDR1 is MDHEN, CDR2 SYDVKM, per germline. The CDR3 length is 15 residues. The CDR3 reads CASSSLGRTNEKLFF. In nucleotides, the CDR3 is TGTGCCAGCAGTTCCCTCGGACGGACTAATGAAAAACTGTTTTTT. Looking up the rest from reference TRBV28 and TRBJ1-4 gives the full variable domain: DVKVTQSSRYLVKRTGEKVFLECVQDMDHENMFWYRQDPGLGLRLIYFSYDVKMKEKGDIPEGYSVSREKKERFSLILESASTNQTSMYLCASSSLGRTNEKLFFGSGTQLSVL.

The J gene is TRBJ1-2, the V gene TRBV20-1; D gene ambiguous. CDR3 length: 17 amino acids. The V and J ends lost 0 bases and 7 bases respectively, with 24 bases between them. The V gene's germline CDR1 is DFQATT and CDR2 SNEGSKA (reference sequence). The CDR3 protein is CSARDPGPGWRSSGYTF. The CDR3 DNA reads as TGCAGTGCTAGAGACCCGGGCCCAGGCTGGCGGTCAAGTGGCTACACCTTC.

The gene calls are TRBV4-1 and TRBJ1-1; TRBD1 matches 8 bases. Trimming took 0 bases from V and 10 from J; bases not matched to a gene: 10. Germline assignment: CDR1 MGHRA and CDR2 YSYEKL. The CDR3 is 15 amino acids. As DNA, the CDR3 is TGCGCCAGCAGCCAAGATCCCGGACAGGGAGGAAGAGCTTTCTTT. Translation: CASSQDPGQGGRAFF.